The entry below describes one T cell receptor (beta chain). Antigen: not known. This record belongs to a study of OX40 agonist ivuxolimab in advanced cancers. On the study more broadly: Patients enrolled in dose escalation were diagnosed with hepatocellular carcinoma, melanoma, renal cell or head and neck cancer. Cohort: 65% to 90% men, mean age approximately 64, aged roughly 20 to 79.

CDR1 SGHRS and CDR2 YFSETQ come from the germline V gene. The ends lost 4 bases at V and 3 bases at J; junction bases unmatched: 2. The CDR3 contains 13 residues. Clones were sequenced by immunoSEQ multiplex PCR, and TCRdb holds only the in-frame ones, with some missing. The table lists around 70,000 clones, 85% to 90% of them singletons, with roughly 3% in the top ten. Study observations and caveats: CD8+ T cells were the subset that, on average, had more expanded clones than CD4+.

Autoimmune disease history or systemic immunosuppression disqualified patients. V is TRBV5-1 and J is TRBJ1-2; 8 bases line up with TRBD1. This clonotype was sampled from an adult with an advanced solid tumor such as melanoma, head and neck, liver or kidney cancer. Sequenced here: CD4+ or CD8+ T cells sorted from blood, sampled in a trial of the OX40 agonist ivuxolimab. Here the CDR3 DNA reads TGCGCCAGCAGCGCGACAGGGGACTATGGCTACACCTTC. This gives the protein CASSATGDYGYTF.